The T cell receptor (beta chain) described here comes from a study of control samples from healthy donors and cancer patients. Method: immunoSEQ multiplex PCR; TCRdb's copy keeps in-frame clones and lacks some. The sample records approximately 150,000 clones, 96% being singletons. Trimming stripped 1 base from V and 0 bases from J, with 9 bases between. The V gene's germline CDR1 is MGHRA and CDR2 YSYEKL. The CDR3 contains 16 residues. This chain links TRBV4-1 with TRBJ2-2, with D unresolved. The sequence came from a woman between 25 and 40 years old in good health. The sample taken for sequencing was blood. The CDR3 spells CASSQVVTANTGELFF. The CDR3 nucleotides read TGCGCCAGCAGCCAAGTCGTTACGGCGAACACCGGGGAGCTGTTTTTT.